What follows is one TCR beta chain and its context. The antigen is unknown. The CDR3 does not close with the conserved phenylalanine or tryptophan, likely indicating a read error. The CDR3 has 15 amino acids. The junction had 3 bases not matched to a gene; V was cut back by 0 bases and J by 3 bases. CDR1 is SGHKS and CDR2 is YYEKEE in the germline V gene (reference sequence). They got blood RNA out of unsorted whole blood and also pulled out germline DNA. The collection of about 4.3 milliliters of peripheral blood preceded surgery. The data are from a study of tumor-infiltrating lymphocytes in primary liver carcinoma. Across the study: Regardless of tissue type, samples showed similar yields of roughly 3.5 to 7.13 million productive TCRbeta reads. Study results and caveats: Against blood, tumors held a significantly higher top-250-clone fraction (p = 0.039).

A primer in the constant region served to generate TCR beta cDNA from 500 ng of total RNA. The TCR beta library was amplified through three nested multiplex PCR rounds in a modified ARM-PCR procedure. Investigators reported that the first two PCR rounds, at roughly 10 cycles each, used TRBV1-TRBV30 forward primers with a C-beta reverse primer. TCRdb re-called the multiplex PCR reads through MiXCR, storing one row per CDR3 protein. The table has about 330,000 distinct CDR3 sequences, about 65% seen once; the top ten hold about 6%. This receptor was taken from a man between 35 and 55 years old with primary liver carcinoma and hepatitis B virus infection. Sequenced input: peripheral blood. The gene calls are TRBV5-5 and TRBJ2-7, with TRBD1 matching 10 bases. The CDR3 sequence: CASSLVTGGVYEQYL. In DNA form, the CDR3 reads TGTGCCAGCAGCTTGGTGACAGGGGGCGTCTACGAGCAGTACCTC.